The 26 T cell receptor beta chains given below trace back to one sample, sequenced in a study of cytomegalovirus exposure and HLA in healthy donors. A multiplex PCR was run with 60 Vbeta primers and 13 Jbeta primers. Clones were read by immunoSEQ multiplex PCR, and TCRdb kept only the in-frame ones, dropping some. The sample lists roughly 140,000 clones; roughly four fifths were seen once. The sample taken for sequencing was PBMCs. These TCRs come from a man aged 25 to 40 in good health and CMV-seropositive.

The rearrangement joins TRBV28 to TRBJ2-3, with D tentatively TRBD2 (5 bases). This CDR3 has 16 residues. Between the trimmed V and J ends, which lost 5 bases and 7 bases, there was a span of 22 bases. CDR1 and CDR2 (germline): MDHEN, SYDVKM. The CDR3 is CASSVGGGGSFHTQYF. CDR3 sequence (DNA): TGTGCCAGCAGTGTGGGCGGAGGAGGTTCGTTTCATACGCAGTATTTT.

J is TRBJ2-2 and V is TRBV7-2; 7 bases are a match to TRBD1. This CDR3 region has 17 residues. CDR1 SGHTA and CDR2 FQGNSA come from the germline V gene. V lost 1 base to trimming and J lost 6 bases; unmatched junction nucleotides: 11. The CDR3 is CASSLESHRGTAGELFF. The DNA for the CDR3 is TGTGCCAGCAGCTTAGAATCCCACAGGGGAACGGCCGGGGAGCTGTTTTTT.

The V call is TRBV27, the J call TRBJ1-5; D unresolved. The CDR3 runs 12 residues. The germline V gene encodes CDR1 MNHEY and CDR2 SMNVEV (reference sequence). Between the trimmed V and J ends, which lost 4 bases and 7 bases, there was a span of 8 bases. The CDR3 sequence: CASSWAGQPQHF. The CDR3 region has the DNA TGTGCCAGCAGTTGGGCGGGGCAGCCCCAGCATTTT.

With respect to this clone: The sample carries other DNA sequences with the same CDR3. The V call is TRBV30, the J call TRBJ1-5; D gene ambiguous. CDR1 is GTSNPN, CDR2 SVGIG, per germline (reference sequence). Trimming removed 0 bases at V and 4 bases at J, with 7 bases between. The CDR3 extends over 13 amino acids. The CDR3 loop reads CAWSVARNQPQHF. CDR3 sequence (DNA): TGTGCCTGGAGTGTAGCCCGAAATCAGCCCCAGCATTTT.

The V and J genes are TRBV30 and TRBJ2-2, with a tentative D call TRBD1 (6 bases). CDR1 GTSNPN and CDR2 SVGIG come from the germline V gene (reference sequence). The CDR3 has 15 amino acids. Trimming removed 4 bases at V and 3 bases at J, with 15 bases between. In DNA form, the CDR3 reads TGTGCCTGGAAGGGGGTGTCAAGTGACACCGGGGAGCTGTTTTTT. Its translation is CAWKGVSSDTGELFF.

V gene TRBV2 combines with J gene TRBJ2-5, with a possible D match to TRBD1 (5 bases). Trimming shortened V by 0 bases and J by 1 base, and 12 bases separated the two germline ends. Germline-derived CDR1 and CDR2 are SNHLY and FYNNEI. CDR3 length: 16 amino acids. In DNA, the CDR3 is TGTGCCAGCAGTGAAGCGCTGAACAGGTTCCAAGAGACCCAGTACTTC. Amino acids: CASSEALNRFQETQYF.

CDR3 loop: CASSSTSPTYEQYF. For the CDR3, the DNA is TGTGCCAGCAGTTCCACTAGCCCCACCTACGAGCAGTACTTC. The gene calls are TRBV27 and TRBJ2-7; tentatively, D is TRBD2 (6 bases). Deletions cut 4 bases from V and 2 bases from J, with 12 bases between. This CDR3 comprises 14 residues. Looked up from germline, CDR1 is MNHEY and CDR2 is SMNVEV (reference sequence).

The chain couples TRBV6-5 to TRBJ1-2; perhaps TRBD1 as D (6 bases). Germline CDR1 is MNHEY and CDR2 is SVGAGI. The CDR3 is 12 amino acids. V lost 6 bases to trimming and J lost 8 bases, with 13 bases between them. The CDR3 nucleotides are TGTGCCAGCAGCCCAGGGGTAGGCGGCTACACCTTC. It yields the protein CASSPGVGGYTF.

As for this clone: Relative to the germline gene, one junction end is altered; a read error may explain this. The CDR3 nucleotides read TGTGCCAGCGCACCACGGGGACAGAGCTACGAGCAGTACTTC. Translation: CASAPRGQSYEQYF. V gene TRBV18 combines with J gene TRBJ2-7; 7 bases agree with TRBD1. Germline V gene lookup returns CDR1 KGHSH and CDR2 LQKENI. The CDR3 has 14 residues.

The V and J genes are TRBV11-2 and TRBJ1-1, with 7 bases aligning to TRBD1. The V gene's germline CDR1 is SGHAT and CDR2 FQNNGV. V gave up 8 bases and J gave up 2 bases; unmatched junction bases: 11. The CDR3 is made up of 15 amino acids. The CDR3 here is CASSTGTVTNTEAFF. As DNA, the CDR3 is TGTGCCAGCTCAACCGGGACAGTTACTAACACTGAAGCTTTCTTT. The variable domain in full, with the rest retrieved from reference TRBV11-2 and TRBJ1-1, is EAGVAQSPRYKIIEKRQSVAFWCNPISGHATLYWYQQILGQGPKLLIQFQNNGVVDDSQLPKDRFSAERLKGVDSTLKIQPAKLEDSAVYLCASSTGTVTNTEAFFGQGTRLTVV.

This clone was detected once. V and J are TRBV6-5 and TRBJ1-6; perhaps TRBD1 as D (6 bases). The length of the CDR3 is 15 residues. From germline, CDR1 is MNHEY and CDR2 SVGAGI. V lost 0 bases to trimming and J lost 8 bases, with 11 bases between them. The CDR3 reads CASSYSEQGYSPLHF. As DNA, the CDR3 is TGTGCCAGCAGTTACTCGGAGCAGGGGTATTCACCCCTCCACTTT.

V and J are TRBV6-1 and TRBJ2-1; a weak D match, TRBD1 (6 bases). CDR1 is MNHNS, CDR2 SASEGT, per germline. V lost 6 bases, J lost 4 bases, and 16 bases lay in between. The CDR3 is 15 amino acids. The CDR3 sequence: CASRPFGQPYNEQFF. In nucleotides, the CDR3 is TGTGCCAGCAGACCCTTTGGACAGCCATACAATGAGCAGTTCTTC.

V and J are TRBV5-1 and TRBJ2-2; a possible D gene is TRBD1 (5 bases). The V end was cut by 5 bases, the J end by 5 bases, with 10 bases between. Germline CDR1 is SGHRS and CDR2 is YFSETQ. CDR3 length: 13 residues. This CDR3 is CASSQQGTGELFF. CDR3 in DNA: TGCGCCAGCAGTCAGCAGGGAACCGGGGAGCTGTTTTTT. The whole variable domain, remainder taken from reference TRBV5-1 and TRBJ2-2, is KAGVTQTPRYLIKTRGQQVTLSCSPISGHRSVSWYQQTPGQGLQFLFEYFSETQRNKGNFPGRFSGRQFSNSRSEMNVSTLELGDSALYLCASSQQGTGELFFGEGSRLTVL.

Written as DNA, the CDR3 is TGTGCCAGCAGTTACGGGAGGTATAGCAATCAGCCCCAGCATTTT. Encoded protein: CASSYGRYSNQPQHF. This chain joins TRBV6-5 and TRBJ1-5; no firm D call. V was shortened by 2 bases and J by 0 bases, with 8 bases between the two germline ends. Germline-derived CDR1 and CDR2 are MNHEY and SVGAGI. The CDR3 totals 15 residues.

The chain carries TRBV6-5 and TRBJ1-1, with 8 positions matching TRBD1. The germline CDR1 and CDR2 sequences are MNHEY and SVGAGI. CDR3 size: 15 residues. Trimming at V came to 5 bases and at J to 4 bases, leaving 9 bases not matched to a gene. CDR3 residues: CASSLSGGAGTEAFF. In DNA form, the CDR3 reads TGTGCCAGCAGTCTCTCAGGGGGCGCGGGCACTGAAGCTTTCTTT.

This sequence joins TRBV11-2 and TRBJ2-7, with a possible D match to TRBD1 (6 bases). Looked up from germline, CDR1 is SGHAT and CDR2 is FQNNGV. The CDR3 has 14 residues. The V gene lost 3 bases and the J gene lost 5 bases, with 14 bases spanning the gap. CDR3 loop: CASSLSRGRDEQYF. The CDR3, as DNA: TGTGCCAGCAGCTTGTCCAGGGGAAGGGACGAGCAGTACTTC.

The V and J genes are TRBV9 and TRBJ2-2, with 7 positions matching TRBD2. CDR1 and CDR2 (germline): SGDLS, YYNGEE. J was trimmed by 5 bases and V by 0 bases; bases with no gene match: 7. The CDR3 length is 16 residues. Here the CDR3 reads CASSVGLADTTGELFF. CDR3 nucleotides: TGTGCCAGCAGCGTAGGGCTAGCGGATACAACCGGGGAGCTGTTTTTT. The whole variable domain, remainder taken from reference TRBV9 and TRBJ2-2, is DSGVTQTPKHLITATGQRVTLRCSPRSGDLSVYWYQQSLDQGLQFLIQYYNGEERAKGNILERFSAQQFPDLHSELNLSSLELGDSALYFCASSVGLADTTGELFFGEGSRLTVL.

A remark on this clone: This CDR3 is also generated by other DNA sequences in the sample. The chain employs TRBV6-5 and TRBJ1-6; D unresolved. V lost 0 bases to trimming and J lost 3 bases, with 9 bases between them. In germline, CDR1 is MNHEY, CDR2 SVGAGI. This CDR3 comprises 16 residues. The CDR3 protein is CASSYSGSSYNSPLHF. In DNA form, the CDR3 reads TGTGCCAGCAGTTACTCAGGGAGCAGCTATAATTCACCCCTCCACTTT.

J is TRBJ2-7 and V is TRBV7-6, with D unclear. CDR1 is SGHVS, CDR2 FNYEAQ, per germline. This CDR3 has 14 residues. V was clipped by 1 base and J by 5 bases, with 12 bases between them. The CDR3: CASSLDRRIHEQYF. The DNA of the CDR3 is TGTGCCAGCAGCTTAGATCGCAGAATCCACGAGCAGTACTTC.

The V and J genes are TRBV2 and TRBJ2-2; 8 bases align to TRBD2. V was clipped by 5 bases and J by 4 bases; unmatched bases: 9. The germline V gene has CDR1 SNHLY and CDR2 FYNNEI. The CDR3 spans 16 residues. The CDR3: CASSRGTGTSTGELFF. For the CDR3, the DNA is TGTGCCAGCAGTAGAGGGACGGGGACTAGCACCGGGGAGCTGTTTTTT.

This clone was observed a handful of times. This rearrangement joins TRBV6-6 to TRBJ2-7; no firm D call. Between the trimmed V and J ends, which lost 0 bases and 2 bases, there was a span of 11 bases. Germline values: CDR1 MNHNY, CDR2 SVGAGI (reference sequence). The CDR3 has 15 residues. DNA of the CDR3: TGTGCCAGCAGTTACTCATTGACAACAGCCTACGAGCAGTACTTC. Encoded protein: CASSYSLTTAYEQYF.

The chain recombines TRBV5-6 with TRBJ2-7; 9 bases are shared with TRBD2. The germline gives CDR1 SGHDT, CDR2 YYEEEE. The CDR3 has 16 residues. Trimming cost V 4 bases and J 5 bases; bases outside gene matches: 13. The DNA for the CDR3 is TGTGCCAGCAGCACGGTAGCGGGAGTGGTCGTGGACGAGCAGTACTTC. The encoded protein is CASSTVAGVVVDEQYF.

CDR3 protein: CATSRIPGLPSEQYF. In nucleotides, the CDR3 is TGTGCCACCAGCAGGATACCGGGACTACCCTCTGAGCAGTACTTC. This chain links TRBV15 with TRBJ2-5; 7 bases match TRBD2. V gave up 3 bases and J gave up 11 bases; unmatched junction bases: 15. The germline V gene has CDR1 LNHNV and CDR2 YYDKDF (reference sequence). The CDR3 is made up of 15 amino acids.

CDR3 amino acids: CASSVDRPSTSGYTF. The CDR3 bases are TGTGCCAGTAGTGTCGACAGACCCAGTACCTCTGGCTACACCTTC. This chain uses TRBV19 with TRBJ1-2; D may be TRBD1 (5 bases). Trimming left V 5 bases short and J 7 bases short, with 20 bases between. Germline CDR1 and CDR2: LNHDA and SQIVND (reference sequence). The CDR3 length is 15 residues.

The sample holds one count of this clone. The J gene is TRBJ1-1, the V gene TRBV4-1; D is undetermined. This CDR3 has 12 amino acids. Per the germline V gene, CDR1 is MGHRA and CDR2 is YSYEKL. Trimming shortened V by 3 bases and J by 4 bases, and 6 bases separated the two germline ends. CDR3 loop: CASSHSITEAFF. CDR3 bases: TGCGCCAGCAGCCATTCAATCACTGAAGCTTTCTTT.

The CDR3 is CASSLTTTNEQFF. CDR3 coding DNA: TGCGCCAGCAGCTTGACAACAACCAATGAGCAGTTCTTC. This chain uses TRBV5-1 with TRBJ2-1; D is unresolved. The germline V gene has CDR1 SGHRS and CDR2 YFSETQ. V lost 1 base, J lost 6 bases, and 8 bases lay in between. CDR3 length: 13 amino acids.